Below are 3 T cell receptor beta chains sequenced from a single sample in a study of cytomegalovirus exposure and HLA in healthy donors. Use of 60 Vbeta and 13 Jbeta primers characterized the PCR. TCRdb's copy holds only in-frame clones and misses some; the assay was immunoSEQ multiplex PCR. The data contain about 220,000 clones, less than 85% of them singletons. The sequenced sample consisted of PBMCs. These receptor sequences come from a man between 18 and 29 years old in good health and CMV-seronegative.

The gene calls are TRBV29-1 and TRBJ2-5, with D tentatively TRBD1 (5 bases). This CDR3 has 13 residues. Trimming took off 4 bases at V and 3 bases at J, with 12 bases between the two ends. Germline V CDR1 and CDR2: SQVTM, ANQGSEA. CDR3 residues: CSVVKQDKETQYF. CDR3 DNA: TGCAGCGTTGTAAAGCAGGACAAAGAGACCCAGTACTTC.

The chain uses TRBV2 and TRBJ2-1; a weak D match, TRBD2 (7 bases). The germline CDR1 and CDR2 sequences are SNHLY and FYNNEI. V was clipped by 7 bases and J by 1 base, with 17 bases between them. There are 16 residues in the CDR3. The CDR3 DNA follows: TGTGCCAGCATGCCTGGGGGGGGCCCATCCTACAATGAGCAGTTCTTC. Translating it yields CASMPGGGPSYNEQFF.

CDR3 in DNA: TGCGCCAGCGGGTACAGGGGTAGCGAGCAGTACTTC. Translation gives CASGYRGSEQYF. This chain connects TRBV10-2 to TRBJ2-7; TRBD1 aligns across 7 bases. CDR1 WSHSY and CDR2 SAAADI come from the germline V gene. The CDR3 has 12 residues. Germline trimming cut 8 bases from V and 6 bases from J; bases unmatched to any gene: 7.